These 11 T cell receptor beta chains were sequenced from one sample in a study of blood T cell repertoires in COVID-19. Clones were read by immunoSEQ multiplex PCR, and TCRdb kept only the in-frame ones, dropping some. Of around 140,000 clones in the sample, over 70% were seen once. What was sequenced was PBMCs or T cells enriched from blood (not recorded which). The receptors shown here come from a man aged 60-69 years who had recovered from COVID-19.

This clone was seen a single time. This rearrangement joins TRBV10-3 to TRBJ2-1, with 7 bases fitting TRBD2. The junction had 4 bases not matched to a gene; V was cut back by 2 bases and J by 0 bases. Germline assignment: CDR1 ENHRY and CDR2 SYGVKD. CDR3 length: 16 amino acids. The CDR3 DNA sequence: TGTGCCATCAGTGAGGGGGGAGGGAGCTCCTACAATGAGCAGTTCTTC. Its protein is CAISEGGGSSYNEQFF.

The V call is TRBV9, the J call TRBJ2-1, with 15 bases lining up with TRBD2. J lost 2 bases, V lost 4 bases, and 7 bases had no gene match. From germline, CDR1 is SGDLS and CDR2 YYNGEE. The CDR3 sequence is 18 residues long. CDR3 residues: CASSTRTSGGAAYNEQFF. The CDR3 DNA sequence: TGTGCCAGCAGCACCCGGACTAGCGGGGGGGCCGCCTACAATGAGCAGTTCTTC.

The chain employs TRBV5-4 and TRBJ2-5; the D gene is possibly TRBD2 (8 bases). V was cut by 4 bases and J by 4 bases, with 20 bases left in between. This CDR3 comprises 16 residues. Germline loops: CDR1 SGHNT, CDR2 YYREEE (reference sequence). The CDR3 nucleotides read TGTGCCAGCAGCCGGGGGGGGACAGCTGGGGCAGAGACCCAGTACTTC. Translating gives CASSRGGTAGAETQYF.

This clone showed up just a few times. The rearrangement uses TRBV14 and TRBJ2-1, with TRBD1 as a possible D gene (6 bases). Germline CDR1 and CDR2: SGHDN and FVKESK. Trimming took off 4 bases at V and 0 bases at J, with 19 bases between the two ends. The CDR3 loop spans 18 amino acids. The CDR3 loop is CASSLSRGNSHSYNEQFF. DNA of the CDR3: TGTGCCAGCAGCCTCAGCAGGGGAAATTCACACTCCTACAATGAGCAGTTCTTC.

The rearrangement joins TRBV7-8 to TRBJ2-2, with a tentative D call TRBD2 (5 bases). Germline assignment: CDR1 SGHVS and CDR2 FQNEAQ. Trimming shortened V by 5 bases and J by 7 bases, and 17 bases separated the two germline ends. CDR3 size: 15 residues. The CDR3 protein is CASSARESGDGELFF. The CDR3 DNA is TGTGCCAGCAGCGCTCGAGAGTCCGGGGACGGGGAGCTGTTTTTT.

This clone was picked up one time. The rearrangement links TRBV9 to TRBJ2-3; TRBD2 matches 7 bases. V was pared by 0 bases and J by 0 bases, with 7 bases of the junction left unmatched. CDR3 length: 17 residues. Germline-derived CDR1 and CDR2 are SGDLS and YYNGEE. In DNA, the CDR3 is TGTGCCAGCAGCGTAGCCGCGGCTAGCGGTAGCACAGATACGCAGTATTTT. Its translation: CASSVAAASGSTDTQYF.

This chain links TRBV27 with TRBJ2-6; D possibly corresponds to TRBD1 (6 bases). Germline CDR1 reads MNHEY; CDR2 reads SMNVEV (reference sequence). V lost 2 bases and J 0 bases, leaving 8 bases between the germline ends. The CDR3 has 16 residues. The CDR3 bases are TGTGCCAGCAGTTTAGGACAGAGCTCTGGGGCCAACGTCCTGACTTTC. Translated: CASSLGQSSGANVLTF. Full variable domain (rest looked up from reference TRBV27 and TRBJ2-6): EAQVTQNPRYLITVTGKKLTVTCSQNMNHEYMSWYRQDPGLGLRQIYYSMNVEVTDKGDVPEGYKVSRKEKRNFPLILESPSPNQTSLYFCASSLGQSSGANVLTFGAGSRLTVL.

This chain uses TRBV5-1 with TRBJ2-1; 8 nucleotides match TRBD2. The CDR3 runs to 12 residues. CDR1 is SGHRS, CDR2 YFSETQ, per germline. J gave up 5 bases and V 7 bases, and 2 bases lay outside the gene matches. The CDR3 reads CASAGGNNEQFF. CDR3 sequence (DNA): TGCGCCAGCGCGGGGGGAAACAATGAGCAGTTCTTC.

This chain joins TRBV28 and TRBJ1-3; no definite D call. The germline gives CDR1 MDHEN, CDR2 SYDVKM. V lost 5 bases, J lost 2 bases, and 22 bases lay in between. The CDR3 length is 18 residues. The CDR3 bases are TGTGCCAGCAGTCCCCCCGGCCGACCAGGTCGCGCTGGAAACACCATATATTTT. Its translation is CASSPPGRPGRAGNTIYF.

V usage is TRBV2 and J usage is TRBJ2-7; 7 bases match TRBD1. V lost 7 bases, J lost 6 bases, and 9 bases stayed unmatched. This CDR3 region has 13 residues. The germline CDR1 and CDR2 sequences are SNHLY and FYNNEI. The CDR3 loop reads CASTPQGVGEQYF. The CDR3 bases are TGTGCCAGCACCCCCCAGGGGGTGGGCGAGCAGTACTTC.

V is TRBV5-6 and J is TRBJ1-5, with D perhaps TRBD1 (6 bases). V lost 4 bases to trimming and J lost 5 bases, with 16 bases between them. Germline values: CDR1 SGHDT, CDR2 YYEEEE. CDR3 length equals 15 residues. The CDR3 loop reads CASSGAGRTDQPQHF. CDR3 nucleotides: TGTGCCAGCAGCGGGGCTGGAAGGACAGATCAGCCCCAGCATTTT.